A selection of T cell receptor beta chains follows, all from one sample in a study of T cell responses to AZD1222 COVID-19 vaccine. TCRdb's copy holds only in-frame clones and misses some; the assay was immunoSEQ multiplex PCR. The sample carries around 150,000 clones, 85% to 95% recorded once. The input for sequencing was peripheral blood, taken 28 days after the second AZD1222 dose. The receptors were sampled from an adult who received the AZD1222 COVID-19 vaccine. Each CDR3 is given with its conserved first and last residue. D genes are given only for firm matches. Clone sizes are given selectively: once, few, many, or a class where the clone is expanded.

J gene,CDR3 length,clone size,D gene,V gene,CDR3 protein,CDR3 DNA
TRBJ2-1,16,.,TRBD1,TRBV28,CASSTGGAGQYNEQFF,TGTGCCAGCAGTACAGGGGGCGCAGGACAATACAATGAGCAGTTCTTC
TRBJ1-6,15,.,.,TRBV24-1,CATSGGDSYNSPLHF,TGTGCCACCAGTGGAGGGGACTCCTATAATTCACCCCTCCACTTT
TRBJ1-1,15,.,TRBD1,TRBV7-9,CASSLGQGKYTEAFF,TGTGCCAGCAGCCTAGGACAGGGCAAGTACACTGAAGCTTTCTTT
TRBJ2-7,16,.,TRBD1,TRBV4-1,CASSQEWDRFSYEQYF,TGCGCCAGCAGCCAAGAATGGGACAGATTCTCCTACGAGCAGTACTTC
TRBJ1-2,14,once,TRBD1,TRBV2,CASSPYRDRDGYTF,TGTGCCAGCAGTCCGTACCGGGACAGAGATGGCTACACCTTC
TRBJ1-6,15,.,TRBD1,TRBV2,CASNRGTGKNSPLHF,TGTGCCAGCAACCGGGGGACAGGGAAAAATTCACCCCTCCACTTT
TRBJ1-2,15,.,TRBD1,TRBV4-1,CASSPGQGRLHGYTF,TGCGCCAGCAGCCCTGGACAGGGTCGGTTACATGGCTACACCTTC
TRBJ1-1,15,once,.,TRBV9,CASSVTQNMNTEAFF,TGTGCCAGCAGCGTAACACAGAACATGAACACTGAAGCTTTCTTT
TRBJ2-2,14,.,TRBD1,TRBV5-1,CASSWGQGHRELFF,TGCGCCAGCAGCTGGGGACAGGGACATCGGGAGCTGTTTTTT
TRBJ1-2,15,.,.,TRBV6-1,CASSEGITAVYGYTF,TGTGCCAGCAGTGAAGGTATAACAGCAGTATATGGCTACACCTTC
TRBJ2-1,15,.,TRBD2,TRBV7-2,CASSLRRGGYNEQFF,TGTGCCAGCAGCTTACGGCGGGGGGGGTACAATGAGCAGTTCTTC
TRBJ2-7,12,.,.,TRBV20-1,CSASTGSYEQYF,TGCAGTGCGAGTACAGGCTCCTACGAGCAGTACTTC
TRBJ1-1,14,.,.,TRBV27,CASSPRREGTEAFF,TGTGCCAGCAGTCCGCGGAGGGAGGGAACTGAAGCTTTCTTT
TRBJ1-2,13,.,.,TRBV29-1,CSVGKAANYGYTF,TGCAGCGTTGGGAAAGCGGCGAACTATGGCTACACCTTC
TRBJ2-2,13,.,.,TRBV5-1,CASSLGSSGELFF,TGCGCCAGCAGCTTGGGGTCGTCCGGGGAGCTGTTTTTT
TRBJ1-2,15,.,.,TRBV7-3,CASSPHPGLSVGYTF,TGTGCCAGCAGCCCACACCCGGGGTTGTCTGTGGGCTACACCTTC
TRBJ2-1,15,.,.,TRBV4-1,CASSQERGTYNEQFF,TGCGCCAGCAGCCAAGAAAGGGGGACCTACAATGAGCAGTTCTTC
TRBJ1-2,14,.,.,TRBV18,CASSAGRGPYGYTF,TGTGCCAGCTCCGCAGGGAGGGGCCCCTATGGCTACACCTTC
TRBJ2-7,16,few,TRBD1,TRBV6-1,CASSEATGTGYYEQYF,TGTGCCAGCAGTGAAGCTACCGGGACAGGATACTACGAGCAGTACTTC
TRBJ1-5,15,.,.,TRBV4-1,CASSQGRQPNQPQHF,TGCGCCAGCAGCCAAGGTAGACAGCCTAATCAGCCCCAGCATTTT
TRBJ1-5,13,.,.,TRBV12-3/TRBV12-4,CASSFNSNQPQHF,TGTGCCAGCAGTTTTAACAGCAATCAGCCCCAGCATTTT
TRBJ2-2,15,.,TRBD1,TRBV28,CASSQDTGVTGELFF,TGTGCCAGCAGCCAGGATACAGGGGTCACCGGGGAGCTGTTTTTT
TRBJ2-1,11,.,.,TRBV20-1,CSGGGYNEQFF,TGCAGTGGTGGGGGCTACAATGAGCAGTTCTTC
TRBJ1-1,13,.,.,TRBV7-3,CASSSYMNTEAFF,TGTGCCAGCAGCTCGTACATGAACACTGAAGCTTTCTTT
TRBJ1-6,13,.,.,TRBV19,CASSIGPGTPLHF,TGTGCCAGTAGTATCGGGCCAGGGACACCCCTCCACTTT
TRBJ1-1,14,.,.,TRBV24-1,CATLPGLMNTEAFF,TGTGCCACCTTACCGGGACTTATGAACACTGAAGCTTTCTTT
TRBJ2-1,11,.,.,TRBV12-3/TRBV12-4,CASSFVGEQFF,TGTGCCAGCAGTTTTGTGGGGGAGCAGTTCTTC
TRBJ2-2,15,.,.,TRBV6-2/TRBV6-3,CASSYDVLDTGELFF,TGTGCCAGCAGTTACGATGTCCTCGACACCGGGGAGCTGTTTTTT
TRBJ2-7,12,once,.,TRBV29-1,CSVEITDYEQYF,TGCAGCGTTGAAATAACGGACTACGAGCAGTACTTC
TRBJ1-5,15,.,.,TRBV6-2/TRBV6-3,CASSSEGQGNQPQHF,TGTGCCAGCAGCTCGGAGGGGCAGGGCAATCAGCCCCAGCATTTT
TRBJ1-2,14,.,.,TRBV5-1,CASSLTLFNYGYTF,TGCGCCAGCAGCTTGACACTTTTTAACTATGGCTACACCTTC
TRBJ2-5,14,few,.,TRBV5-1,CASSLVPSQETQYF,TGCGCCAGCAGCTTGGTTCCAAGCCAAGAGACCCAGTACTTC
TRBJ2-2,19,few,TRBD2,TRBV3-1/TRBV3-2,CASSQAKGTSGGDTGELFF,TGTGCCAGCAGCCAGGCTAAGGGGACTAGCGGGGGGGACACCGGGGAGCTGTTTTTT
TRBJ2-1,14,.,TRBD2,TRBV6-5,CASSYLTSLDEQFF,TGTGCCAGCAGTTACCTGACTAGCTTGGATGAGCAGTTCTTC
TRBJ1-6,13,.,.,TRBV6-4,CASSERGGSPLHF,TGTGCCAGCAGTGAGAGGGGGGGTTCACCCCTCCACTTT
TRBJ1-1,13,.,.,TRBV12-3/TRBV12-4,CASCHEIDTEAFF,TGTGCCAGCTGTCATGAGATTGACACTGAAGCTTTCTTT
TRBJ1-2,15,.,TRBD1,TRBV7-9,CASSVYNRGREGYTF,TGTGCCAGCAGCGTCTATAACAGGGGGCGGGAAGGCTACACCTTC
TRBJ2-7,14,.,.,TRBV6-5,CASRRDNHPYEQYF,TGTGCCAGCAGACGCGACAATCACCCCTACGAGCAGTACTTC
TRBJ2-5,15,once,.,TRBV5-1,CASSKADRQQETQYF,TGCGCCAGCAGCAAAGCCGACAGACAACAAGAGACCCAGTACTTC
TRBJ1-2,15,.,.,TRBV7-2,CASRGGWGGIDGYTF,TGTGCCAGCCGAGGCGGTTGGGGGGGAATCGATGGCTACACCTTC
TRBJ1-2,15,.,.,TRBV18,CASSPRTEPNYGYTF,TGTGCCAGCTCACCACGGACAGAACCTAACTATGGCTACACCTTC
TRBJ1-4,17,.,.,TRBV18,CASSPTRDGPTNEKLFF,TGTGCCAGCTCACCTACCCGGGACGGGCCAACTAATGAAAAACTGTTTTTT
TRBJ2-3,14,.,TRBD1,TRBV3-1/TRBV3-2,CASSPGQGADTQYF,TGTGCCAGCAGCCCGGGACAGGGGGCAGATACGCAGTATTTT
TRBJ2-3,12,.,TRBD1,TRBV19,CASSQGANTQYF,TGTGCCAGTAGTCAGGGGGCGAATACGCAGTATTTT
TRBJ1-2,15,.,.,TRBV4-3,CASSQVIGNNYGYTF,TGCGCCAGCAGCCAAGTCATAGGGAATAACTATGGCTACACCTTC
TRBJ1-5,16,.,TRBD1,TRBV5-8,CASSFSGTGVHQPQHF,TGTGCCAGCAGCTTTTCCGGGACAGGGGTCCATCAGCCCCAGCATTTT
TRBJ1-2,15,.,.,TRBV19,CASSISAAVGYGYTF,TGTGCCAGTAGTATATCAGCGGCGGTGGGCTATGGCTACACCTTC
TRBJ1-4,12,.,.,TRBV30,CAWSRSGGGLFF,TGTGCCTGGTCCCGAAGCGGGGGGGGACTGTTTTTT
TRBJ1-2,14,.,.,TRBV18,CASSPTGEGNGYTF,TGTGCCAGCTCACCTACCGGGGAGGGAAATGGCTACACCTTC
TRBJ1-2,13,.,TRBD1,TRBV12-3/TRBV12-4,CASSPQGGNGYTF,TGTGCCAGCAGTCCACAGGGGGGAAATGGCTACACCTTC
TRBJ2-2,16,.,TRBD2,TRBV24-1,CATSLLAGENTGELFF,TGTGCCACCAGCCTACTAGCGGGGGAGAACACCGGGGAGCTGTTTTTT
TRBJ1-4,16,once,.,TRBV7-2,CASSLGVAPTNEKLFF,TGTGCCAGCAGCTTAGGGGTGGCACCAACTAATGAAAAACTGTTTTTT
TRBJ2-7,15,.,.,TRBV30,CAWSVLYRGAYEQYF,TGTGCCTGGAGTGTACTTTACCGGGGGGCGTACGAGCAGTACTTC
TRBJ2-3,12,.,.,TRBV12-3/TRBV12-4,CASSLFRDTQYF,TGTGCCAGCAGTTTATTTCGAGATACGCAGTATTTT